The 31 T cell receptor beta chains below come from one sample, sequenced in a study of CD8 T cells in ankylosing spondylitis (dated by TCRdb to the late 2010s). The library was generated by 5' RACE. Instrument on record: Illumina HiSeq 2500. TCRdb reprocessing: public reads trimmed at Q25 with fastp, clones called with MiXCR, in-frame beta chains kept. One record per CDR3 amino acid sequence lists the most common genes and DNA. This sample has about 66,000 distinct CDR3 sequences in its table, and 6.2% of those were observed once. Of the sample, about 4.6% is held by the ten largest clones. Specimen: synovial fluid, either unsorted or a sorted T cell fraction (not recorded which). The receptors were gathered from a male donor with ankylosing spondylitis.

This clonotype was seen ten or more times. This rearrangement joins TRBV19 to TRBJ1-5; D uncertain. The CDR3 contains 14 residues. Trimming took off 1 base at V and 7 bases at J, with 11 bases between the two ends. The germline gives CDR1 LNHDA, CDR2 SQIVND (reference sequence). In DNA form, the CDR3 reads TGTGCCAGTAGTATAGTTGGGGTTGGACAGCCCCAGCATTTT. This encodes CASSIVGVGQPQHF.

Many counts were recorded for this clonotype. V gene TRBV12-3 or TRBV12-4 combines with J gene TRBJ2-1; 8 bases align to TRBD2. The ends lost 7 bases at V and 9 bases at J; junction bases unmatched: 14. This CDR3 contains 15 residues. CDR3 nucleotides: TGTGCCAGCACCCTACTAACGGGAGGGCCGGGTGAGCAGTTCTTC. As protein: CASTLLTGGPGEQFF.

Many counts were recorded for this clonotype. The chain employs TRBV6-1 and TRBJ2-4; 7 nucleotides align to TRBD1. The CDR3 runs 16 residues. The germline V gene has CDR1 MNHNS and CDR2 SASEGT. V shed 9 bases, J shed 0 bases, and the junction held 11 bases outside the gene matches. CDR3 protein: CASKRLRDRAKNIQYF. The CDR3 coding sequence is TGTGCCAGTAAAAGACTACGGGACAGAGCCAAAAACATTCAGTACTTC.

This clonotype was observed many times. The chain combines TRBV6-1 with TRBJ2-7, with 7 nucleotides matching TRBD2. Germline-derived CDR1 and CDR2 are MNHNS and SASEGT. The CDR3 is made up of 14 amino acids. The junction had 5 bases not matched to a gene; V was cut back by 5 bases and J by 1 base. The CDR3 here is CASSPRGESYEQYF. In DNA, the CDR3 is TGTGCCAGCAGTCCACGGGGGGAATCCTACGAGCAGTACTTC.

The chain combines TRBV7-8 with TRBJ2-1; the match to TRBD2 covers 8 bases. In germline, CDR1 is SGHVS, CDR2 FQNEAQ. Germline trimming cut 1 base from V and 5 bases from J; bases unmatched to any gene: 7. There are 16 residues in the CDR3. The CDR3 coding sequence is TGTGCCAGCAGCTTAGGGTTAACTAGCGGCAACAATGAGCAGTTCTTC. Its protein product is CASSLGLTSGNNEQFF.

The chain couples TRBV30 to TRBJ2-2; 8 positions match TRBD1. CDR1 and CDR2 from the germline V gene are GTSNPN and SVGIG (reference sequence). V trimming: 8 bases; J trimming: 6 bases; junction bases outside the gene matches: 8. This CDR3 has 13 residues. CDR3 region: CARDRTGSGELFF. CDR3 nucleotide sequence: TGTGCCCGGGATAGGACAGGGTCCGGGGAGCTGTTTTTT.

Many counts were recorded for this clonotype. This chain joins TRBV28 and TRBJ2-7; a weak D match, TRBD1 (5 bases). Trimming pared 6 bases from V and 2 bases from J, leaving 14 bases between. Germline V gene lookup returns CDR1 MDHEN and CDR2 SYDVKM. The CDR3 runs 14 residues. The CDR3 nucleotides read TGTGCCAGCAGCGGACACCCTCCAACCTACGAGCAGTACTTC. Translating it yields CASSGHPPTYEQYF.

This clonotype has ten or more counts. The rearrangement joins TRBV5-1 to TRBJ1-5; 7 nucleotides match TRBD1. Germline CDR1 SGHRS, CDR2 YFSETQ. The CDR3 has 14 residues. The V segment lost 5 bases and the J segment 9 bases; nucleotides outside the gene matches: 11. The CDR3 nucleotides read TGCGCCAGCAGTCTATATACGGACAGGTCGCCCCAGCATTTT. As protein: CASSLYTDRSPQHF. The whole variable domain, remainder taken from reference TRBV5-1 and TRBJ1-5, is KAGVTQTPRYLIKTRGQQVTLSCSPISGHRSVSWYQQTPGQGLQFLFEYFSETQRNKGNFPGRFSGRQFSNSRSEMNVSTLELGDSALYLCASSLYTDRSPQHFGDGTRLSIL.

This clonotype was seen more than once but under ten times. The chain joins TRBV10-3 to TRBJ2-7, with 16 bases identical to TRBD2. The CDR3 length is 17 residues. V lost 3 bases and J lost 5; bases outside the gene matches: 7. Germline CDR1 is ENHRY and CDR2 is SYGVKD. The CDR3 sequence: CAISDPGLAGGSDEQYF. Written as DNA, the CDR3 is TGTGCCATCAGTGACCCGGGACTAGCGGGAGGGTCCGACGAGCAGTACTTC.

This clonotype was observed at least ten times. The CDR3, as DNA: TGTGCCAGTAGTACGATCTCCGGGACAGGGGTAAGTGAAGTGAACACTGAAGCTTTCTTT. The encoded protein is CASSTISGTGVSEVNTEAFF. V is TRBV19 and J is TRBJ1-1; TRBD1 matches 10 bases. Trimming cost V 4 bases and J 0 bases; bases outside gene matches: 17. The germline gives CDR1 LNHDA, CDR2 SQIVND (reference sequence). The CDR3 contains 20 residues.

This clonotype appeared many times. Here the CDR3 reads CASSTTSGLYEQYF. The CDR3 DNA follows: TGTGCCAGCAGCACGACTAGCGGGCTCTACGAGCAGTACTTC. The V gene is TRBV7-2, the J gene TRBJ2-7; TRBD2 matches at 10 bases. There are 14 residues in the CDR3. Germline-derived CDR1 and CDR2 are SGHTA and FQGNSA. The J segment lost 3 bases and the V segment lost 5 bases, leaving 4 bases of the junction unmatched.

This clonotype was picked up many times. V usage is TRBV6-2 or TRBV6-3 and J usage is TRBJ2-3; a possible D gene is TRBD2 (5 bases). Germline V gene sequence: CDR1 MNHEY, CDR2 SVGEGT. This CDR3 is built from 13 residues. Trimming removed 6 bases at V and 2 bases at J, with 9 bases between. CDR3 amino acids: CASSRDYTDTQYF. The CDR3 DNA reads as TGTGCCAGCAGCCGGGATTACACAGATACGCAGTATTTT.

This clonotype was seen only a few times. The J gene is TRBJ1-5, the V gene TRBV20-1, with D unclear. This CDR3 region has 14 residues. Deletions cut 0 bases from V and 5 bases from J, with 11 bases between. CDR1 and CDR2 from the germline V gene are DFQATT and SNEGSKA (reference sequence). CDR3 amino acids: CSAREGRNYQPQHF. In nucleotides, the CDR3 is TGCAGTGCTAGAGAAGGACGTAACTATCAGCCCCAGCATTTT.

This rearrangement joins TRBV11-3 to TRBJ2-1; 7 positions agree with TRBD1. This CDR3 is 16 amino acids long. Germline V lookup: CDR1 SGHNT, CDR2 YENEEA. V shed 7 bases and J 2 bases; nucleotides not matched to a gene: 11. CDR3 residues: CASTTHRDSPYNEQFF. In DNA, the CDR3 is TGTGCCAGCACCACCCACCGGGACAGTCCCTACAATGAGCAGTTCTTC.

This clonotype ranks as large (0.1 to 1%). The chain links TRBV12-3 or TRBV12-4 to TRBJ2-5; the match to TRBD1 covers 7 bases. The CDR3 loop spans 13 amino acids. J lost 7 bases, V lost 6 bases, and 8 bases had no gene match. CDR3 sequence reads: CASSEQGFGTQYF. CDR3 in DNA: TGTGCCAGCAGCGAACAGGGGTTTGGGACCCAGTACTTC.

V gene TRBV7-2 combines with J gene TRBJ2-1, with a possible D match to TRBD1 (6 bases). V dropped 4 bases and J dropped 1 base, with 11 bases sitting between them. The germline V gene encodes CDR1 SGHTA and CDR2 FQGNSA. The CDR3 length is 15 residues. The CDR3 loop reads CASSSTQGSYNEQFF. The CDR3 region has the DNA TGTGCCAGCAGCTCCACGCAGGGGTCCTACAATGAGCAGTTCTTC.

This clonotype was counted at least ten times. This rearrangement joins TRBV5-1 to TRBJ2-1; the match to TRBD2 covers 10 bases. V lost 4 bases to trimming and J lost 5 bases; unmatched junction nucleotides: 3. Looked up from germline, CDR1 is SGHRS and CDR2 is YFSETQ. CDR3 length: 14 residues. CDR3 amino acids: CASSEGLANNEQFF. In DNA form, the CDR3 reads TGCGCCAGCAGCGAGGGACTAGCGAACAATGAGCAGTTCTTC.

In its sample, this clonotype was seen many times. The CDR3 protein is CASSPSGTGGYNEQFF. CDR3 coding DNA: TGTGCCAGCAGCCCCTCCGGGACAGGGGGGTACAATGAGCAGTTCTTC. J is TRBJ2-1 and V is TRBV7-2; 11 nucleotides agree with TRBD1. The ends lost 5 bases at V and 4 bases at J; junction bases unmatched: 7. Germline loops: CDR1 SGHTA, CDR2 FQGNSA. The CDR3 is 16 residues long.

This clonotype has a count of ten or more. This chain connects TRBV5-6 to TRBJ2-2; D not resolved. The V and J ends lost 0 bases and 6 bases respectively, with 3 bases between them. CDR1 is SGHDT and CDR2 is YYEEEE in the germline V gene. The CDR3 runs 12 residues. The CDR3 here is CASSLGPGELFF. The DNA for the CDR3 is TGTGCCAGCAGCTTGGGCCCCGGGGAGCTGTTTTTT.

The V and J genes are TRBV2 and TRBJ2-1; 8 bases align to TRBD1. V gave up 6 bases and J gave up 8 bases; unmatched junction bases: 12. The CDR3 spans 15 residues. The V gene's germline CDR1 is SNHLY and CDR2 FYNNEI. CDR3 sequence: CASSPTRTGSDEQFF. CDR3 nucleotides: TGTGCCAGCAGCCCTACACGGACAGGGTCCGATGAGCAGTTCTTC.

The table lists this clonotype with many counts. This chain joins TRBV13 and TRBJ2-3; 10 bases line up with TRBD2. V lost 3 bases, J lost 4 bases, and 7 bases stayed unmatched. CDR1 and CDR2 from the germline V gene are PRHDT and FYEKMQ (reference sequence). CDR3 length: 16 residues. Here the CDR3 reads CASSFSAGGLADTQYF. The CDR3 DNA reads as TGTGCCAGCAGCTTTTCAGCGGGAGGGCTTGCAGATACGCAGTATTTT.

Many counts were recorded for this clonotype. This chain connects TRBV20-1 to TRBJ2-3; D not certain. The CDR3 length is 15 residues. Germline V CDR1 and CDR2: DFQATT, SNEGSKA (reference sequence). V was cut by 3 bases and J by 0 bases, with 13 bases left in between. The CDR3 nucleotides read TGCAGTGCTAGCGATTCAAGGAGTAGCACAGATACGCAGTATTTT. Its translation: CSASDSRSSTDTQYF.

The chain couples TRBV12-3 or TRBV12-4 to TRBJ2-1; D possibly corresponds to TRBD2 (7 bases). V was shortened by 10 bases and J by 4 bases, with 32 bases between the two germline ends. This CDR3 contains 19 residues. CDR3 loop: CAIWGGGGPRAGAYNEQFF. DNA of the CDR3: TGTGCCATCTGGGGAGGAGGGGGGCCCCGGGCGGGAGCTTACAATGAGCAGTTCTTC.

This clonotype was counted between two and nine times. The chain recombines TRBV28 with TRBJ1-2; D gene unclear. Trimming pared 3 bases from V and 8 bases from J, leaving 16 bases between. CDR3 length: 14 amino acids. Germline CDR1 and CDR2: MDHEN and SYDVKM. Written as DNA, the CDR3 is TGTGCCAGCAGTTTGGGTCCGGCGGTTTTCGGCTACACCTTC. Translated: CASSLGPAVFGYTF.

V is TRBV2 and J is TRBJ2-1; no clear D gene. This CDR3 spans 13 amino acids. Germline V gene lookup returns CDR1 SNHLY and CDR2 FYNNEI. The V gene lost 2 bases and the J gene lost 5 bases, with 7 bases spanning the gap. The CDR3 protein is CASSEPFNNEQFF. The CDR3 DNA sequence: TGTGCCAGCAGTGAACCCTTCAACAATGAGCAGTTCTTC.

This clonotype was observed at least ten times. The gene calls are TRBV18 and TRBJ2-7; 8 bases match TRBD1. This CDR3 contains 14 residues. The junction had 1 base not matched to a gene; V was cut back by 3 bases and J by 0 bases. CDR1 is KGHSH and CDR2 is LQKENI in the germline V gene. For the CDR3, the DNA is TGTGCCAGCTCACCTACAGGGGGCTCCTACGAGCAGTACTTC. Translated: CASSPTGGSYEQYF.

This clonotype showed up just a few times. The chain links TRBV12-3 or TRBV12-4 to TRBJ1-1; 11 bases are shared with TRBD1. This CDR3 has 15 amino acids. The V segment lost 4 bases and the J segment 7 bases; nucleotides outside the gene matches: 8. CDR3 amino acids: CASSYAGTGGDEAFF. The DNA for the CDR3 is TGTGCCAGCAGTTACGCCGGGACAGGGGGGGATGAAGCTTTCTTT.

This clonotype was recorded at least ten times. The rearrangement links TRBV3-1 to TRBJ1-1; TRBD1 agrees at 8 bases. This CDR3 has 17 residues. Germline V gene sequence: CDR1 LGHDT, CDR2 YNNKEL (reference sequence). V gave up 4 bases and J gave up 1 base; unmatched junction bases: 11. CDR3 region: CASSPPVQGVTNTEAFF. The CDR3 DNA follows: TGTGCCAGCAGCCCCCCGGTACAGGGGGTGACGAACACTGAAGCTTTCTTT.

This clonotype was seen ten or more times. This chain joins TRBV4-1 and TRBJ2-7; possible D gene TRBD1, 5 bases. CDR3 length: 14 residues. The germline V gene encodes CDR1 MGHRA and CDR2 YSYEKL. Trimming left V 1 base short and J 3 bases short, with 10 bases between. DNA for the CDR3: TGCGCCAGCAGCCAAGTCACCAGGGACTACGAGCAGTACTTC. It yields the protein CASSQVTRDYEQYF.

This clonotype was detected many times. The chain couples TRBV12-3 or TRBV12-4 to TRBJ2-4; 8 bases are shared with TRBD1. The CDR3 has 13 amino acids. Germline trimming cut 5 bases from V and 7 bases from J; bases unmatched to any gene: 4. Here the CDR3 DNA reads TGTGCCAGCAGTGCACACAGGGGGAACATTCAGTACTTC. Its translation: CASSAHRGNIQYF.

The sample holds a few counts of this clonotype. Here the CDR3 DNA reads TGTGCCAGCATTAGGGGGAGTTCCACCGGGGAGCTGTTTTTT. Encoded protein: CASIRGSSTGELFF. The V and J genes are TRBV12-3 or TRBV12-4 and TRBJ2-2; D might be TRBD1 (6 bases). The CDR3 spans 14 residues. Trimming removed 7 bases at V and 4 bases at J, with 13 bases between.